This TCR beta chain was observed in a study of blood T cells in healthy people across ages. Study-level results: Long-lived donors exceeded aged donors in naive CD4+ cells and diversity. Estimated diversity, derived from one million T cells, was regarded as an underestimate. The recorded TCR beta diversity per million T cells decreased in a roughly linear manner with age.

On this clonotype itself: Its antigen is currently unknown.

The J segment lost 11 bases and the V segment lost 2 bases, leaving 3 bases of the junction unmatched. CDR1 and CDR2 (germline): SGHTA, FQGNSA. This CDR3 is built from 12 residues. Combining a sample-barcoded 5' primer with a J-beta primer mix, a second PCR ran for roughly 6 to 11 cycles. Via MiXCR, TCRdb re-called the 5' RACE reads, giving one row per CDR3 protein. The sample lists more than 700,000 distinct CDR3 sequences, 53% occurring once. This clonotype was obtained from an older man in good health. The source material was blood. The chain carries TRBV7-2 and TRBJ2-1; 7 bases agree with TRBD2. CDR3 in DNA: TGTGCCAGCAGCTTAAACGGGAGGAAGCAGTTCTTC. Its translation is CASSLNGRKQFF.